Listed below are T cell receptor beta chains from one sample, sequenced in a study of human T cells and chemical hapten exposure. A single record per CDR3 protein comes from TCRdb applying MiXCR to the RACE reads. The sample lists more than 300,000 distinct CDR3 sequences, roughly 5.3% occurring once. This sample comprised whole blood, obtained in connection with sensitization to the hapten diphenylcyclopropenone (DPC). Receptor source: a woman aged 45 to 65 with alopecia areata. Some clones in this sample may be carry-over from other donors' samples. CDR3s include the opening cysteine and the closing phenylalanine or tryptophan. Fields, in order: V gene, CDR3 protein.

>TRBV20-1
CSAPWGETYEQYF
>TRBV7-9
CASSTQGANYGYTF
>TRBV12-3/TRBV12-4
CASSLLAGRLGTGELFF
>TRBV20-1
CSGILAGGSDTQYF
>TRBV27
CASAPSVGRDTEAFF
>TRBV20-1
CSARSGQGYGYTF
>TRBV2
CASSSGQGNSPLHF
>TRBV6-2/TRBV6-3
CASLQRENTGELFF
>TRBV12-3/TRBV12-4
CASSSGSEQYF
>TRBV14
CASSRDRGVLMNTEAFF
>TRBV12-3/TRBV12-4
CASSSLIRKGYTF
>TRBV6-2/TRBV6-3
CASSYGSMGPGGEQYF
>TRBV29-1
CSVVGGRNEQYF
>TRBV3-1
CASSPSGLHNEQFF
>TRBV7-9
CASSTVSNQPQHF
>TRBV5-1
CASSRDGDTQYF
>TRBV11-2
CASTGPAGTQYF
>TRBV20-1
CSAVRGQSNSPLHF
>TRBV4-1
CASSQVVGTTYEQYF
>TRBV7-9
CASSLRAGEQFF